This record concerns one TCR beta chain sequence. Per the original methods: Estimates of nucleated cell counts were drawn from the amplification of reference gene primers. TCRdb's copy holds only in-frame clones and misses some; the assay was immunoSEQ multiplex PCR. V and J calls and clone size are copied from that table; D and trimming were computed from the DNA. This sample has approximately 220,000 clones, with 70% to 90% found just once. The data are from a study of blood T cell repertoires in COVID-19. The overall study: Acute and convalescent COVID-19 specimens originated in the United States, Italy and Spain. From T cells, B-cell-depleted T cells, or PBMCs came the material, which was cDNA or gDNA.

Germline loops: CDR1 LNHDA, CDR2 SQIVND (reference sequence). Unmatched junction bases numbered 7, after V lost 6 bases and J lost 0 bases. CDR3 length: 15 residues. The clonotype originates from a man aged 50-60 years who had recovered from COVID-19. Sequenced material: peripheral blood. This chain uses TRBV19 with TRBJ1-2; 7 bases agree with TRBD1. This CDR3 reads CASRAAGTANYGYTF. The CDR3 DNA follows: TGTGCCAGTAGGGCTGCCGGGACAGCTAACTATGGCTACACCTTC. Full variable domain (remainder filled in from reference TRBV19 and TRBJ1-2): DGGITQSPKYLFRKEGQNVTLSCEQNLNHDAMYWYRQDPGQGLRLIYYSQIVNDFQKGDIAEGYSVSREKKESFPLTVTSAQKNPTAFYLCASRAAGTANYGYTFGSGTRLTVV.